This T cell receptor (beta chain) was observed in a study of vaccination and CD4 T cells after COVID-19. Overall study: From HCoV-229E, HCoV-OC43, HCoV-NL63 and SARS-CoV-2, overlapping spike peptides were used to stimulate the cells.

Notes on this clonotype: The antigen is unknown.

This CDR3 has 13 residues. The V end was cut by 6 bases, the J end by 4 bases, with 12 bases between. This sample's treatment: approximately 9-day PBMC culture with coronavirus spike peptide pools or control peptides (ViraFEST assay). Harvesting of the unexposed donor's CD4+ T cells predated the COVID-19 pandemic (2011-2018). Following expansion of antigen-specific T cells with peptide pools, ViraFEST then sequenced TCRs. Sequencing of the DNA from cultured CD4+ T cells was carried out with the Oncomine TCR Beta short-read assay. MiXCR, run by TCRdb on the PCR reads, gives a single entry per CDR3 protein. The sample lists 7,000 or so distinct CDR3 sequences, roughly a third seen once, with about 27% in the top ten.

The chain uses TRBV12-3 or TRBV12-4 and TRBJ1-1; the D is unclear. The receptor was derived from a human donor in good health. Sample: CD4+ T cells from blood, cultured in vitro. The CDR3 is CASSPEWSTEAFF. Here the CDR3 DNA reads TGTGCCAGCAGCCCTGAGTGGAGCACTGAAGCTTTCTTT.